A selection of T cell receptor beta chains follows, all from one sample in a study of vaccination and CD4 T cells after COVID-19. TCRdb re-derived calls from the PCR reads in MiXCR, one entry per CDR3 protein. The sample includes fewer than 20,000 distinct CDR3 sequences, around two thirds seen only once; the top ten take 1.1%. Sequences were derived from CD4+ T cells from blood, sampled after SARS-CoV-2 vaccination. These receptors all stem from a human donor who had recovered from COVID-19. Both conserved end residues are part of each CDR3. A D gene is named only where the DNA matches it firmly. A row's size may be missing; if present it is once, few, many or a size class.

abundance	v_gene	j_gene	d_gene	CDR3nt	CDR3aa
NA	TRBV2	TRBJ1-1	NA	TGTGCCAGCAGTGAAGACCGGAACACTGAAGCTTTCTTT	CASSEDRNTEAFF
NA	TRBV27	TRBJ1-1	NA	TGTGCCAGCAGTTCCCCAGGGAAAGACACTGAAGCTTTCTTT	CASSSPGKDTEAFF
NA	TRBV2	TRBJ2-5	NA	TGTGCCAGCACTGAGGACTCCCAAGAGACCCAGTACTTC	CASTEDSQETQYF
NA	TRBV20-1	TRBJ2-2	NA	TGCAGTGCTAGAGACGTTTCGGCCGGGGAGCTGTTTTTT	CSARDVSAGELFF
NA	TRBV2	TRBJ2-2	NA	TGTGCCAGCAGTGCAGAGCTCGGGGAGCTGTTTTTT	CASSAELGELFF
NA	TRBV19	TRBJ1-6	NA	TGTGCCAGTAGTGTTTTGGCAGTCGATTCACCCCTCCACTTT	CASSVLAVDSPLHF
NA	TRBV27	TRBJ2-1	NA	TGTGCCAGCAGTTTATCCCGGACTACCTACAATGAGCAGTTCTTC	CASSLSRTTYNEQFF
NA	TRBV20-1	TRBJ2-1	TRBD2	TGCAGTGCTAGACCCCCCCCTAGGACTAGCGCCAATGAGCAGTTCTTC	CSARPPPRTSANEQFF
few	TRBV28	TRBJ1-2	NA	TGTGCCAGCAGCTCAGGGGTTCTGTACTATGGCTACACCTTC	CASSSGVLYYGYTF
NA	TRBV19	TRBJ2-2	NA	TGTGCCAGTAGTGCCTCGGTCGGCGGGGAGCTGTTTTTT	CASSASVGGELFF
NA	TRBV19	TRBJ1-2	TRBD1	TGTGCCAGTAGTCGTAAGGACAGGCCCTGGGGTGGCTACACCTTC	CASSRKDRPWGGYTF
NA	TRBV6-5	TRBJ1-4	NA	TGTGCCAGCAGTTATAGTCAGAATAATGAAAAACTGTTTTTT	CASSYSQNNEKLFF
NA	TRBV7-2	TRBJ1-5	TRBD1	TGTGCCAGCAGCTCGGGACAGGCAATCAATCAGCCCCAGCATTTT	CASSSGQAINQPQHF
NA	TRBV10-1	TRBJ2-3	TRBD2	TGCGCCAGCAGCGAATCACTAGCGGGAAGCACAGATACGCAGTATTTT	CASSESLAGSTDTQYF
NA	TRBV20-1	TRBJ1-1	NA	TGCAGTGCTAGAGCCCTAATCGGAAACCCTGAAGCTTTCTTT	CSARALIGNPEAFF
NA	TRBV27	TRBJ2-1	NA	TGTGCCAGCAGAATCATCCAGGGGGGATCCTACAATGAGCAGTTCTTC	CASRIIQGGSYNEQFF
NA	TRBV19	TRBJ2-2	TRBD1	TGTGCCAGTAGTAACACAGGGGGAACCGGGGAGCTGTTTTTT	CASSNTGGTGELFF
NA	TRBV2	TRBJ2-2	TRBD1	TGTGCCAGCAGTGTAGACAGGGGAAACACCGGGGAGCTGTTTTTT	CASSVDRGNTGELFF
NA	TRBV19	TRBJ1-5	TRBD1	TGTGCCAGTAGTATAATGGGACAGGGCGATCAGCCCCAGCATTTT	CASSIMGQGDQPQHF
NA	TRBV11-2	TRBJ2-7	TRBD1	TGTGCCAGCAGCACCTCCGGGACAGCATACGAGCAGTACTTC	CASSTSGTAYEQYF
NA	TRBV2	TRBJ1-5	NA	TGTGCCAGCAGTCCTACAGGGAGAAATAGCAATCAGCCCCAGCATTTT	CASSPTGRNSNQPQHF
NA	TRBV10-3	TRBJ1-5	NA	TGTGCCACCCGGACAGCCGGACCTGGGATTGGCAATCAGCCCCAGCATTTT	CATRTAGPGIGNQPQHF
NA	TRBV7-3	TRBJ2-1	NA	TGTGCCAGCAGCCCCGAGACAGGCTCCTACAATGAGCAGTTCTTC	CASSPETGSYNEQFF
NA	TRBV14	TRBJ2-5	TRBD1	TGTGCCAGCAGCGGGACAGCTAAAGAGACCCAGTACTTC	CASSGTAKETQYF
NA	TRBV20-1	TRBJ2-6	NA	TGCAGTGCTAGAGTTGGGACTTCTGGGGCCAACGTCCTGACTTTC	CSARVGTSGANVLTF
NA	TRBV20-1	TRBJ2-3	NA	TGCAGTGCTATTGACCAGATCACAGATACGCAGTATTTT	CSAIDQITDTQYF
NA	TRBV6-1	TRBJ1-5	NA	TGTGCCAGCAGCCCCCGGCGGGATTATCAGCCCCAGCATTTT	CASSPRRDYQPQHF